Each of the 27 T cell receptor beta chains below was sequenced from the same sample in a study of type 1 regulatory T cells. Each CDR3 protein gets one entry after TCRdb re-called the reads with MiXCR. In the table there are approximately 20,000 distinct CDR3 sequences, 10% to 13% of which are singletons. Source material: CD4+ T cells, either the whole sample or a sorted fraction (not recorded which). Receptor source: a human donor in good health.

This clonotype was found a few times. The V gene is TRBV14, the J gene TRBJ2-4; D may be TRBD1 (6 bases). Germline V gene data show CDR1 as SGHDN and CDR2 as FVKESK. This CDR3 is 14 amino acids long. V lost 3 bases to trimming and J lost 5 bases, with 11 bases between them. The CDR3 spells CASSHRTVENIQYF. CDR3 sequence (DNA): TGTGCCAGCAGCCACCGGACAGTTGAAAACATTCAGTACTTC. The variable domain in full, completed from reference TRBV14 and TRBJ2-4, reads EAGVTQFPSHSVIEKGQTVTLRCDPISGHDNLYWYRRVMGKEIKFLLHFVKESKQDESGMPNNRFLAERTGGTYSTLKVQPAELEDSGVYFCASSHRTVENIQYFGAGTRLSVL.

This clonotype was seen a handful of times. The rearrangement links TRBV7-2 to TRBJ2-3, with D possibly being TRBD1 or TRBD2 (6 bases each). The length of the CDR3 is 16 residues. Trimming left V 6 bases short and J 7 bases short, with 23 bases between. Germline loops: CDR1 SGHTA, CDR2 FQGNSA. The CDR3 loop reads CASSPGGGGSRNTQYF. CDR3 coding DNA: TGTGCCAGCAGTCCCGGAGGAGGGGGAAGCAGGAATACGCAGTATTTT. Looking up the rest from reference TRBV7-2 and TRBJ2-3 gives the full variable domain: GAGVSQSPSNKVTEKGKDVELRCDPISGHTALYWYRQSLGQGLEFLIYFQGNSAPDKSGLPSDRFSAERTGGSVSTLTIQRTQQEDSAVYLCASSPGGGGSRNTQYFGPGTRLTVL.

This clonotype was counted a few times. V usage is TRBV10-3 and J usage is TRBJ2-2; 8 bases line up with TRBD2. CDR3 length equals 15 residues. Trimming at V came to 11 bases and at J to 5 bases, leaving 13 bases not matched to a gene. From germline, CDR1 is ENHRY and CDR2 SYGVKD. The CDR3 loop is CAVSPGLGETGELFF. The CDR3 DNA reads TGTGCCGTATCCCCGGGACTAGGTGAAACCGGGGAGCTGTTTTTT.

In this sample, this clonotype turned up a few times. This chain links TRBV19 with TRBJ2-1, with 7 nucleotides matching TRBD1. J gave up 4 bases and V 3 bases, and 9 bases lay outside the gene matches. The CDR3 totals 16 residues. CDR1 and CDR2 from the germline V gene are LNHDA and SQIVND (reference sequence). CDR3 in amino acids: CASSMRQGGGYNEQFF. The CDR3 DNA reads as TGTGCCAGTAGTATGCGACAGGGCGGTGGTTACAATGAGCAGTTCTTC.

This clonotype was seen repeatedly, ten times or more. This chain connects TRBV10-2 to TRBJ2-4; D gene uncertain. The CDR3 is 13 residues long. V was shortened by 3 bases and J by 6 bases, with 9 bases between the two germline ends. Per the germline V gene, CDR1 is WSHSY and CDR2 is SAAADI. The CDR3 DNA reads as TGCGCCAGCAGTGAAAGCCAGAGAAACATTCAGTACTTC. Translated, it gives CASSESQRNIQYF.

The CDR3 nucleotides are TGTGCCAGCAACACAGGGGCCGCAGATACGCAGTATTTT. Residues: CASNTGAADTQYF. The genes are TRBV5-4 and TRBJ2-3; 7 positions agree with TRBD1. The CDR3 has 13 amino acids. Germline V gene lookup returns CDR1 SGHNT and CDR2 YYREEE (reference sequence). V was pared by 6 bases and J by 4 bases, with 5 bases of the junction left unmatched.

On this clonotype: Given a much more abundant clone one base away, this may be a read error. The rearrangement uses TRBV20-1 and TRBJ1-6, with a possible D match to TRBD1 (5 bases). CDR1 and CDR2 (germline): DFQATT, SNEGSKA (reference sequence). The CDR3 sequence is 15 residues long. The ends were cut back, 3 bases at V and 7 bases at J, with 16 bases in the middle. The CDR3 DNA follows: TGCAGTGCTAGGGTACCGGGACGGACGAATTCACCCCTCCACTTT. It is translated as CSARVPGRTNSPLHF.

The chain combines TRBV12-3 or TRBV12-4 with TRBJ2-7, with no clear D. There are 12 residues in the CDR3. Deletions cut 6 bases from V and 6 bases from J, with 12 bases between. CDR3 amino acids: CASRVEVGEQYF. The CDR3 DNA sequence: TGTGCCAGCAGGGTCGAGGTTGGCGAGCAGTACTTC.

For this clonotype: This may be a read error: a much more frequent sequence differs by one nucleotide. The chain carries TRBV10-3 and TRBJ2-7, with TRBD1 identical over 10 bases. This CDR3 has 16 amino acids. J gave up 0 bases and V 8 bases, and 10 bases lay outside the gene matches. Germline-derived CDR1 and CDR2 are ENHRY and SYGVKD. The CDR3 protein is CAIGFPGQGRSYEQYF. Written as DNA, the CDR3 is TGTGCCATCGGTTTTCCGGGACAGGGGCGCTCCTACGAGCAGTACTTC.

Points on this clonotype: A much larger clone lies one base from this, so it may be a read error. The chain is built from TRBV19 and TRBJ2-2, with 15 bases lining up with TRBD2. Germline V gives CDR1 LNHDA, CDR2 SQIVND (reference sequence). The CDR3 runs 16 residues. DNA for the CDR3: TGTACCAGTAGTATGGGACTAGCGGGAGGCACCGGGGAGCTGTTTTTT. It encodes CTSSMGLAGGTGELFF.

This clonotype was counted at least ten times. The chain has TRBV7-3 and TRBJ2-5, with a possible D match to TRBD1 (6 bases). V gave up 5 bases and J gave up 2 bases, with 9 bases separating them. This CDR3 comprises 13 residues. Germline CDR1 SGHTA, CDR2 FQGTGA. The CDR3 reads CASSRTVQETQYF. The CDR3 bases are TGTGCCAGCAGCCGGACAGTTCAAGAGACCCAGTACTTC.

By its share, this clonotype is medium-sized. The rearrangement joins TRBV6-5 to TRBJ1-5; 7 positions match TRBD1. This CDR3 comprises 16 residues. Trimming took 4 bases from V and 3 from J; bases not matched to a gene: 9. Germline loops: CDR1 MNHEY, CDR2 SVGAGI. The CDR3 loop is CASSSLTGVTNQPQHF. As DNA, the CDR3 is TGTGCCAGCAGTTCCCTCACAGGGGTTACCAATCAGCCCCAGCATTTT.

Sample share makes this clonotype medium-sized. Its ends do not fully match the called genes, so a read error is possible. The V gene is TRBV7-7, the J gene TRBJ2-7; weak D call: TRBD2 (5 bases). Germline V gives CDR1 SSHAT, CDR2 FNYEAQ (reference sequence). This CDR3 region has 14 residues. CDR3 protein: CASSLAGDSYEQYF. In DNA form, the CDR3 reads TGTGCTAGCAGCTTAGCCGGGGACTCCTACGAGCAGTACTTC.

Many counts were recorded for this clonotype. The junction departs from germline at one end; a sequencing error may be responsible. V gene TRBV7-7 combines with J gene TRBJ2-5, with 8 bases lining up with TRBD2. Germline loops: CDR1 SSHAT, CDR2 FNYEAQ (reference sequence). This CDR3 has 13 residues. The CDR3 sequence is CASSTGGGETQYF. The CDR3 bases are TGTGCTAGCAGCACCGGGGGGGGAGAGACCCAGTACTTC.

This clonotype has only a few counts. The V call is TRBV2, the J call TRBJ2-2, with 9 bases that match TRBD2. The CDR3 is made up of 15 amino acids. V shed 7 bases and J 7 bases; nucleotides not matched to a gene: 10. Germline V gene data show CDR1 as SNHLY and CDR2 as FYNNEI. CDR3 amino acids: CASKEIAGDVGELFF. The CDR3, as DNA: TGTGCCAGCAAGGAAATAGCGGGAGACGTCGGGGAGCTGTTTTTT.

Sample share makes this clonotype medium-sized. This rearrangement joins TRBV28 to TRBJ2-5; tentatively, D is TRBD2 (5 bases). From germline, CDR1 is MDHEN and CDR2 SYDVKM. This CDR3 has 13 amino acids. V was trimmed by 4 bases and J by 9 bases, leaving 15 bases between them. The CDR3, as DNA: TGTGCCAGCAGTTCCCCGTCCCCGAGGGCCCAGTACTTC. Residues: CASSSPSPRAQYF.

The CDR3: CASSSPGLANYEQYF. In DNA form, the CDR3 reads TGTGCCAGCAGTTCCCCGGGACTAGCGAACTACGAGCAGTACTTC. V gene TRBV6-6 combines with J gene TRBJ2-7; 10 bases agree with TRBD2. The germline V gene has CDR1 MNHNY and CDR2 SVGAGI (reference sequence). V lost 4 bases, J lost 3 bases, and 6 bases stayed unmatched. CDR3 size: 15 residues.

This clonotype was recorded at least ten times. This sequence joins TRBV29-1 and TRBJ2-3; TRBD1 might be the D (6 bases). V was trimmed by 0 bases and J by 1 base, leaving 14 bases between them. In germline, CDR1 is SQVTM, CDR2 ANQGSEA. The CDR3 has 16 residues. The chain's CDR3 is CSVEERAGEGTDTQYF. The CDR3 DNA sequence: TGCAGCGTTGAAGAAAGGGCAGGGGAAGGCACAGATACGCAGTATTTT.

This clonotype was found many times. V is TRBV7-2 and J is TRBJ2-2; 8 bases map to TRBD1. Trimming took 5 bases from V and 2 from J; bases not matched to a gene: 7. This CDR3 comprises 16 residues. Germline values: CDR1 SGHTA, CDR2 FQGNSA. For the CDR3, the DNA is TGTGCCAGCAGCCTTACGACAGGGGTAAACACCGGGGAGCTGTTTTTT. This codes for CASSLTTGVNTGELFF. Variable domain in full (rest from reference TRBV7-2 and TRBJ2-2): GAGVSQSPSNKVTEKGKDVELRCDPISGHTALYWYRQSLGQGLEFLIYFQGNSAPDKSGLPSDRFSAERTGGSVSTLTIQRTQQEDSAVYLCASSLTTGVNTGELFFGEGSRLTVL.

This clonotype appeared a few times. The chain carries TRBV2 and TRBJ1-6; D is undetermined. This CDR3 contains 12 residues. Germline-derived CDR1 and CDR2 are SNHLY and FYNNEI. Deletions cut 5 bases from V and 5 bases from J, with 4 bases between. The CDR3 nucleotides read TGTGCCAGCAGTCTTCATAATTCACCCCTCCACTTT. This sequence encodes CASSLHNSPLHF.

The genes are TRBV7-2 and TRBJ1-2; D perhaps matches TRBD1 (5 bases). Germline V gene lookup returns CDR1 SGHTA and CDR2 FQGNSA. The V end was cut by 5 bases, the J end by 4 bases, with 17 bases between. The CDR3 consists of 15 residues. CDR3 amino acids: CASSQRGAWAYGYTF. CDR3 coding DNA: TGTGCCAGCAGCCAAAGGGGAGCGTGGGCCTATGGCTACACCTTC.

This clonotype counts as medium-sized (0.01 to 0.1%). The chain employs TRBV12-3 or TRBV12-4 and TRBJ2-3; TRBD1 aligns across 12 bases. The length of the CDR3 is 17 residues. Trimming removed 5 bases from V and 1 base from J; junction bases left unmatched: 7. The CDR3 DNA is TGTGCCAGCAGTCCCGGGACAGGGGGCCAACGCACAGATACGCAGTATTTT. Translating gives CASSPGTGGQRTDTQYF.

This chain joins TRBV5-1 and TRBJ2-7; D uncertain. V dropped 1 base and J dropped 0 bases, with 11 bases sitting between them. Germline CDR1 SGHRS, CDR2 YFSETQ. CDR3 size: 15 residues. The CDR3 loop is CASSLSTGSSYEQYF. CDR3 bases: TGCGCCAGCAGCTTGAGTACGGGTAGCTCCTACGAGCAGTACTTC.

This clonotype was seen more than once but under ten times. The rearrangement joins TRBV28 to TRBJ2-7, with TRBD2 identical over 15 bases. The CDR3 contains 14 residues. Germline V gives CDR1 MDHEN, CDR2 SYDVKM. V dropped 5 bases and J dropped 6; count of bases not matched to a gene: 2. The DNA of the CDR3 is TGTGCCAGCAGTCCGGGACTAGCGGGAGGCGAGCAGTACTTC. Translating it yields CASSPGLAGGEQYF.

This clonotype was seen ten or more times. The chain carries TRBV20-1 and TRBJ1-1; D perhaps matches TRBD1 (5 bases). The ends were cut back, 4 bases at V and 3 bases at J, with 9 bases in the middle. Germline CDR1 is DFQATT and CDR2 is SNEGSKA (reference sequence). The CDR3 has 12 amino acids. CDR3 nucleotides: TGCAGTGCTATGGGGGGGGACACTGAAGCTTTCTTT. Translated: CSAMGGDTEAFF.

Only a few counts were recorded for this clonotype. As DNA, the CDR3 is TGCGCCAGCAGCTCCGGGACAGGGGCCACCTACGAGCAGTACTTC. This gives the protein CASSSGTGATYEQYF. This rearrangement joins TRBV5-1 to TRBJ2-7, with 10 bases matching TRBD1. The CDR3 is 15 residues long. V trimming: 3 bases; J trimming: 2 bases; junction bases outside the gene matches: 5. Germline-derived CDR1 and CDR2 are SGHRS and YFSETQ.

This clonotype was detected ten times or more. The chain employs TRBV6-6 and TRBJ1-1; D is undetermined. The CDR3 covers 12 residues. Germline assignment: CDR1 MNHNY and CDR2 SVGAGI (reference sequence). Trimming pared 8 bases from V and 1 base from J, leaving 8 bases between. CDR3 nucleotide sequence: TGTGCCAGCCGGGAGGGGAACACTGAAGCTTTCTTT. Translating it yields CASREGNTEAFF.